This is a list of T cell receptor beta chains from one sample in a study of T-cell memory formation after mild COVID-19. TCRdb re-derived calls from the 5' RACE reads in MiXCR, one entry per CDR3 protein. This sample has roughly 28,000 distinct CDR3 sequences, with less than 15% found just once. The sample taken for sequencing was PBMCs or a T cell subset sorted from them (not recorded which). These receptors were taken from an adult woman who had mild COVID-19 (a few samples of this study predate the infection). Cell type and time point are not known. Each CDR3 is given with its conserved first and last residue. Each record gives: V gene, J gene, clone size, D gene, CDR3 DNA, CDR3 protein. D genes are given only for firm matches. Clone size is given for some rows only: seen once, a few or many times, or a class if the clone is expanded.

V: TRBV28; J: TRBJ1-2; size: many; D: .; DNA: TGTGCCAGCACTGGGGTCATATATGGCTACACCTTC; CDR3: CASTGVIYGYTF
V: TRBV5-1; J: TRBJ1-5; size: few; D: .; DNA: TGCGCCAGCAGCTTGGAGGGGGGGGGGAATCAGCCCCAGCATTTT; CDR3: CASSLEGGGNQPQHF
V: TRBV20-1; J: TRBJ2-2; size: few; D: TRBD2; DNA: TGCAGTGCTAGAGAAGAGGCCCGCCTAGCGGGGACCGGGGAGCTGTTTTTT; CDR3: CSAREEARLAGTGELFF
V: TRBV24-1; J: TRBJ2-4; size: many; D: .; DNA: TGTGCCACCAGTGACCAGACGGTAAACATTCAGTACTTC; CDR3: CATSDQTVNIQYF
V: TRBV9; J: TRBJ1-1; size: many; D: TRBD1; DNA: TGTGCCAGCAGCCTTCGGACAGGGTGGGGCACTGAAGCTTTCTTT; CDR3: CASSLRTGWGTEAFF
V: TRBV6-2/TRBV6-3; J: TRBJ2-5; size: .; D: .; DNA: TGTGCCAGCAGTTACTCGAAGGGGGGAGGGAACTGGGAGACCCAGTACTTC; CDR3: CASSYSKGGGNWETQYF
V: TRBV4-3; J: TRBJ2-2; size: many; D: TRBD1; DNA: TGCGCCAGCAGCCAGCCAACAGGGGCGAGCACCGGGGAGCTGTTTTTT; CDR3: CASSQPTGASTGELFF
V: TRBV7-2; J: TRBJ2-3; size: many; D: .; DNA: TGTGCCAGCAGCCCGGCCTGGGGGGTCCGGAGCACAGATACGCAGTATTTT; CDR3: CASSPAWGVRSTDTQYF
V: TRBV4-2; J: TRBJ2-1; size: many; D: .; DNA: TGTGCCAGCAGCCAAGATTCGGCGACCGACATGGGCAATGAGCAGTTCTTC; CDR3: CASSQDSATDMGNEQFF
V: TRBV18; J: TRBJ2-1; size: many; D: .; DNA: TGTGCCAGCTCATCTCTCCAGGCGAGCGGGCGGGTTTCCTACAATGAGCAGTTCTTC; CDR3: CASSSLQASGRVSYNEQFF
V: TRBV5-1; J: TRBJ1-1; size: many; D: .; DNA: TGCGCCAGCAGCTTCAACAGAGATGAAGCTTTCTTT; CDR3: CASSFNRDEAFF
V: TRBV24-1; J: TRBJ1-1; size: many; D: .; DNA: TGTGCCACCAGTGATTTCTTGGAGACACCATTCACTGAAGCTTTCTTT; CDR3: CATSDFLETPFTEAFF
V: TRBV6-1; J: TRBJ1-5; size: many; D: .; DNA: TGTGCCAGCAGCCAGTTCGGAAGCAATCAGCCCCAGCATTTT; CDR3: CASSQFGSNQPQHF
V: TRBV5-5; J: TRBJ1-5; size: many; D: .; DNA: TGTGCCAGCAGCTTGTTGGGACACTTCAATCAGCCCCAGCATTTT; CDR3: CASSLLGHFNQPQHF
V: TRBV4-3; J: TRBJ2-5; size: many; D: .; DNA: TGCGCCAGCAGCCAAGATCGAGGAACTGGACCACAAGAGACCCAGTACTTC; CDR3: CASSQDRGTGPQETQYF